Listed below are T cell receptor beta chains from one sample, sequenced in a study of cytomegalovirus exposure and HLA in healthy donors. Profiling relied on immunoSEQ multiplex PCR, and the TCRdb table lists in-frame clones only, not all of them. The sample lists approximately 190,000 clones, roughly 70% occurring once. The sample was PBMCs. The receptors originated from a man between 35 and 55 years old in good health and CMV-seropositive. CDR3s include the opening cysteine and the closing phenylalanine or tryptophan. Fields, in order: V gene, clone size, D gene, J gene, CDR3 protein, CDR3 DNA. The D gene is left open where the match is weak. Size tells how often a clone was seen (once, few, many) or the class of an expanded clone, and some rows leave it out.

TRBV28	NA	TRBD2	TRBJ2-7	CASSPGLAGGYEQYF	TGTGCCAGCAGTCCCGGACTAGCGGGGGGATACGAGCAGTACTTC
TRBV28	NA	TRBD2	TRBJ2-7	CASSDPGLAVYEQYF	TGTGCCAGCAGTGACCCGGGACTAGCTGTCTACGAGCAGTACTTC
TRBV7-9	NA	TRBD2	TRBJ2-1	CASRSGSGGDSYNEQFF	TGTGCCAGCAGGTCGGGGAGCGGGGGTGACTCCTACAATGAGCAGTTCTTC
TRBV10-2	NA	NA	TRBJ2-2	CASSLRGDTANTGELFF	TGCGCCAGCAGTTTAAGAGGGGACACCGCGAACACCGGGGAGCTGTTTTTT
TRBV11-1	once	NA	TRBJ2-5	CASSLASTADQETQYF	TGTGCCAGCAGCTTAGCGTCCACAGCAGACCAAGAGACCCAGTACTTC
TRBV19	NA	NA	TRBJ2-2	CASSKSGLLNTGELFF	TGTGCCAGTAGTAAATCAGGGCTACTGAACACCGGGGAGCTGTTTTTT
TRBV6-1	many	TRBD1	TRBJ1-4	CASLAGQGGKLFF	TGTGCCAGCTTGGCGGGACAGGGTGGAAAACTGTTTTTT
TRBV7-9	NA	TRBD1	TRBJ2-3	CASSPGQESTDTQYF	TGTGCCAGCAGCCCGGGACAGGAAAGCACAGATACGCAGTATTTT
TRBV4-3	NA	TRBD1	TRBJ1-2	CASSHLGQGNYGYTF	TGCGCCAGCAGCCACTTGGGACAGGGAAACTATGGCTACACCTTC
TRBV18	NA	NA	TRBJ2-7	CASSPLAVYEQYF	TGTGCCAGCTCACCATTGGCCGTCTACGAGCAGTACTTC
TRBV6-5	NA	NA	TRBJ2-3	CASSYSGSTDTQYF	TGTGCCAGCAGTTACTCGGGCAGTACAGATACGCAGTATTTT
TRBV11-2	NA	NA	TRBJ2-7	CASSLPGVRDNEQYF	TGTGCCAGCAGCTTGCCTGGTGTGCGAGATAACGAGCAGTACTTC
TRBV6-1	once	TRBD2	TRBJ2-1	CASSEAERGMYNEQFF	TGTGCCAGCAGTGAAGCCGAGCGGGGGATGTACAATGAGCAGTTCTTC
TRBV28	NA	NA	TRBJ2-5	CASSLSQVPPTQYF	TGTGCCAGCAGTTTAAGCCAGGTGCCCCCGACCCAGTACTTC
TRBV4-1	few	TRBD1	TRBJ1-1	CASSQGQGALTEAFF	TGCGCCAGCAGCCAAGGACAGGGGGCATTAACTGAAGCTTTCTTT
TRBV7-7	once	NA	TRBJ2-2	CASSPHASANTGELFF	TGTGCCAGCAGCCCCCACGCCAGCGCGAACACCGGGGAGCTGTTTTTT
TRBV10-3	NA	NA	TRBJ1-5	CAIRDSENQPQHF	TGTGCCATCAGGGACAGCGAAAATCAGCCCCAGCATTTT
TRBV4-2	NA	NA	TRBJ1-4	CASSQTRGTNEKLFF	TGTGCCAGCAGCCAAACCCGGGGGACTAATGAAAAACTGTTTTTT
TRBV6-6	NA	TRBD1	TRBJ2-7	CASRRGMGQGTYEQYF	TGTGCCAGCAGGAGGGGGATGGGACAGGGTACCTACGAGCAGTACTTC
TRBV29-1	NA	TRBD2	TRBJ2-1	CSEHSGGAVGEQFF	TGCAGCGAGCATAGCGGGGGGGCCGTTGGTGAGCAGTTCTTC
TRBV7-9	NA	NA	TRBJ1-1	CASSPAAGVMEAFF	TGTGCCAGCAGTCCTGCGGCCGGCGTGATGGAAGCTTTCTTT
TRBV19	NA	NA	TRBJ1-6	CASKIAASNPPLHF	TGTGCCAGTAAAATCGCGGCCTCCAATCCACCCCTCCACTTT
TRBV7-9	NA	NA	TRBJ2-7	CASSPVRKGGEQYF	TGTGCCAGCAGCCCGGTTCGTAAGGGCGGGGAGCAGTACTTC
TRBV6-1	NA	NA	TRBJ2-1	CASRFRGTYNEQFF	TGTGCCAGCAGATTTCGGGGGACCTACAATGAGCAGTTCTTC
TRBV5-6	NA	NA	TRBJ1-1	CASSLGPQGHTEAFF	TGTGCCAGCAGCTTGGGGCCACAGGGCCATACTGAAGCTTTCTTT
TRBV18	NA	NA	TRBJ1-2	CASSPQKETYGYTF	TGTGCCAGCTCACCTCAGAAAGAAACCTATGGCTACACCTTC
TRBV5-5	NA	NA	TRBJ2-2	CASSLKGQRNTGELFF	TGTGCCAGCAGCTTGAAAGGACAGAGAAACACCGGGGAGCTGTTTTTT
TRBV27	NA	TRBD1	TRBJ2-7	CASSLRDRSPYEQYF	TGTGCCAGCAGTTTAAGGGACAGGTCCCCCTACGAGCAGTACTTC
TRBV9	NA	NA	TRBJ1-2	CASSAGGAGDRYGYTF	TGTGCCAGCAGCGCGGGGGGGGCAGGGGATAGGTATGGCTACACCTTC
TRBV5-1	once	TRBD1	TRBJ1-1	CASSIQGMNTEAFF	TGCGCCAGCAGCATACAGGGGATGAACACTGAAGCTTTCTTT
TRBV7-9	NA	TRBD2	TRBJ2-3	CASSRSGGNTDTQYF	TGTGCCAGCAGCCGTAGCGGGGGAAACACAGATACGCAGTATTTT
TRBV4-1	NA	NA	TRBJ2-2	CASKLRGANTGELFF	TGCGCCAGTAAACTCAGGGGCGCAAACACCGGGGAGCTGTTTTTT
TRBV6-6	once	NA	TRBJ1-2	CASSPGGGYTF	TGTGCCAGCAGCCCGGGGGGAGGCTACACCTTC
TRBV6-5	NA	TRBD1	TRBJ1-2	CASSYLGGASHYGYTF	TGTGCCAGCAGCTACCTAGGGGGCGCGTCGCACTATGGCTACACCTTC
TRBV7-2	NA	TRBD2	TRBJ2-1	CASSMMLAGGLNEQFF	TGTGCCAGCAGCATGATGCTAGCGGGGGGGCTGAATGAGCAGTTCTTC
TRBV6-1	NA	TRBD1	TRBJ1-4	CASSEARTGEKLFF	TGTGCCAGCAGTGAAGCCAGGACAGGGGAAAAACTGTTTTTT
TRBV7-9	once	NA	TRBJ2-1	CASSLESNNEQFF	TGTGCCAGCAGCTTAGAATCTAACAATGAGCAGTTCTTC
TRBV18	NA	NA	TRBJ2-7	CASSPQITARDEQYF	TGTGCCAGCTCACCACAAATTACAGCGAGGGACGAGCAGTACTTC
TRBV7-8	NA	NA	TRBJ1-3	CASSLGGLGGNTIYF	TGTGCCAGCAGCCTCGGGGGGCTCGGAGGAAACACCATATATTTT
TRBV11-1	NA	TRBD1	TRBJ2-7	CASSIDRDYEQYF	TGTGCCAGCAGCATCGACAGGGACTACGAGCAGTACTTC
TRBV5-1	NA	TRBD1	TRBJ1-2	CASSPTGSGYTF	TGCGCCAGCAGCCCGACAGGGTCCGGCTACACCTTC
TRBV2	NA	TRBD1	TRBJ1-5	CASSSRITGVSQPQHF	TGTGCCAGCAGTTCACGAATCACAGGGGTGAGTCAGCCCCAGCATTTT
TRBV5-4	NA	NA	TRBJ1-1	CASSLLGEGSRTEAFF	TGTGCCAGCAGCTTGCTAGGGGAGGGTTCGCGCACTGAAGCTTTCTTT
TRBV9	NA	NA	TRBJ2-1	CASSVRDMSNEQFF	TGTGCCAGCAGCGTGCGGGATATGTCCAATGAGCAGTTCTTC
TRBV14	NA	NA	TRBJ1-1	CASSQGGIGEGSEAFF	TGTGCCAGCAGCCAGGGCGGTATAGGGGAAGGTTCTGAAGCTTTCTTT
TRBV28	NA	NA	TRBJ1-2	CASSGRGGLPAGGYTF	TGTGCCAGCAGTGGGCGCGGCGGGCTCCCGGCGGGCGGCTACACCTTC
TRBV28	NA	NA	TRBJ2-1	CASSLFGGGAHNEQFF	TGTGCCAGCAGTTTGTTCGGAGGGGGGGCTCACAATGAGCAGTTCTTC
TRBV6-5	NA	TRBD1	TRBJ1-2	CASSDRGGSYTF	TGTGCCAGCAGTGACAGGGGAGGGAGCTACACCTTC
TRBV7-9	few	NA	TRBJ1-4	CASTWQGGARKLFF	TGTGCCAGCACATGGCAGGGTGGTGCTCGAAAACTGTTTTTT
TRBV2	NA	TRBD2	TRBJ2-1	CASIPSGGEYNEQFF	TGTGCCAGCATCCCCAGCGGGGGGGAATACAATGAGCAGTTCTTC
TRBV27	once	TRBD2	TRBJ2-7	CASQEGGVRFF	TGTGCCAGCCAAGAGGGAGGGGTCCGGTTCTTC
TRBV6-6	NA	TRBD1	TRBJ2-7	CASTGTGRSYEQYF	TGTGCCAGCACCGGGACAGGGCGCTCCTACGAGCAGTACTTC
TRBV6-1	NA	NA	TRBJ2-7	CAAGGAGATYEQYF	TGTGCCGCCGGCGGGGCGGGGGCGACCTACGAGCAGTACTTC